This is a list of T cell receptor beta chains from one sample in a study of T cell responses to AZD1222 COVID-19 vaccine. The repertoire was sequenced with immunoSEQ multiplex PCR; TCRdb's copy has only in-frame clones and lacks some. Here the sample spans about 160,000 clones, 89% being singletons. The source was peripheral blood, collected on day 0 of AZD1222 vaccination. The source is an adult in good health. The CDR3 runs from the conserved cysteine through the conserved F or W. Fields, in order: J gene, V gene, D gene, clone size, CDR3 protein, CDR3 DNA. A D gene is named only where the DNA matches it firmly. The size field is filled for only some rows; it gives once, few, many or a size class.

j_call: TRBJ2-7; v_call: TRBV24-1; d_call: TRBD1; clone_size: .; cdr3_aa: CATSDSSTGGDEQYF; cdr3_nt: TGTGCCACCAGTGATTCATCGACAGGGGGTGACGAGCAGTACTTC
j_call: TRBJ1-3; v_call: TRBV25-1; d_call: .; clone_size: .; cdr3_aa: CASSGSNPGNTIYF; cdr3_nt: TGTGCCAGCAGTGGGTCCAACCCTGGAAACACCATATATTTT
j_call: TRBJ1-1; v_call: TRBV24-1; d_call: .; clone_size: .; cdr3_aa: CATSRGYTDEAFF; cdr3_nt: TGTGCCACCAGTCGGGGGTATACCGATGAAGCTTTCTTT
j_call: TRBJ2-7; v_call: TRBV7-5; d_call: .; clone_size: .; cdr3_aa: CVRNDRVSGSYEQYF; cdr3_nt: TGTGTCAGAAATGACAGGGTCTCTGGGTCCTACGAGCAGTACTTC
j_call: TRBJ1-6; v_call: TRBV5-5; d_call: .; clone_size: .; cdr3_aa: CASSPRGANNSPLHF; cdr3_nt: TGTGCCAGCAGCCCCCGGGGGGCTAATAATTCACCCCTCCACTTT
j_call: TRBJ2-7; v_call: TRBV25-1; d_call: .; clone_size: .; cdr3_aa: CASSDSPGYEQYF; cdr3_nt: TGTGCCAGCAGTGACAGTCCGGGTTACGAGCAGTACTTC
j_call: TRBJ2-2; v_call: TRBV2; d_call: TRBD1; clone_size: .; cdr3_aa: CASRGQLSNTGELFF; cdr3_nt: TGTGCCAGCAGGGGACAGTTATCGAACACCGGGGAGCTGTTTTTT
j_call: TRBJ1-4; v_call: TRBV28; d_call: .; clone_size: .; cdr3_aa: CASSRGITNGEKLFF; cdr3_nt: TGTGCCAGCAGTAGAGGGATAACAAACGGGGAAAAACTGTTTTTT
j_call: TRBJ1-2; v_call: TRBV11-2; d_call: .; clone_size: .; cdr3_aa: CASSLAYGPNNYGYTF; cdr3_nt: TGTGCCAGCAGCTTAGCCTACGGGCCAAATAACTATGGCTACACCTTC
j_call: TRBJ2-3; v_call: TRBV6-1; d_call: .; clone_size: .; cdr3_aa: CASSRSGPLTDTQYF; cdr3_nt: TGTGCCAGCAGCCGTAGTGGGCCCCTCACAGATACGCAGTATTTT
j_call: TRBJ2-5; v_call: TRBV5-5; d_call: .; clone_size: .; cdr3_aa: CASSRGGKETQYF; cdr3_nt: TGTGCCAGCAGCCGCGGGGGCAAGGAGACCCAGTACTTC
j_call: TRBJ2-3; v_call: TRBV6-2/TRBV6-3; d_call: .; clone_size: once; cdr3_aa: CASSYYTSTDTQYF; cdr3_nt: TGTGCCAGCAGTTATTACACTAGCACAGATACGCAGTATTTT
j_call: TRBJ1-1; v_call: TRBV11-2; d_call: .; clone_size: .; cdr3_aa: CASSSAGEGNTEAFF; cdr3_nt: TGTGCCAGCAGCTCCGCCGGGGAGGGGAACACTGAAGCTTTCTTT
j_call: TRBJ2-3; v_call: TRBV19; d_call: TRBD2; clone_size: .; cdr3_aa: CASSMTLAGVGTDTQYF; cdr3_nt: TGTGCCAGTAGTATGACGCTAGCGGGAGTTGGCACAGATACGCAGTATTTT
j_call: TRBJ1-1; v_call: TRBV9; d_call: .; clone_size: .; cdr3_aa: CASSYPGANTEAFF; cdr3_nt: TGTGCCAGCAGCTACCCGGGGGCGAACACTGAAGCTTTCTTT
j_call: TRBJ1-6; v_call: TRBV28; d_call: .; clone_size: .; cdr3_aa: CASSRRPGHNSPLHF; cdr3_nt: TGTGCCAGCAGCCGCCGACCCGGGCATAATTCACCCCTCCACTTT
j_call: TRBJ2-7; v_call: TRBV7-2; d_call: .; clone_size: .; cdr3_aa: CASSLGGVSYEQYF; cdr3_nt: TGTGCCAGCAGCTTAGGGGGCGTCTCCTACGAGCAGTACTTC
j_call: TRBJ2-1; v_call: TRBV14; d_call: .; clone_size: .; cdr3_aa: CASSRDTYNEQFF; cdr3_nt: TGTGCCAGCAGCAGGGACACCTACAATGAGCAGTTCTTC
j_call: TRBJ1-5; v_call: TRBV4-3; d_call: .; clone_size: many; cdr3_aa: CASSHGDHQPQHF; cdr3_nt: TGCGCCAGCAGCCATGGGGATCATCAGCCCCAGCATTTT
j_call: TRBJ2-7; v_call: TRBV2; d_call: .; clone_size: .; cdr3_aa: CASSDMASYYEQYF; cdr3_nt: TGTGCCAGCAGTGATATGGCTTCTTACTACGAGCAGTACTTC
j_call: TRBJ1-2; v_call: TRBV7-9; d_call: TRBD1; clone_size: once; cdr3_aa: CASSFPTRQGSNYGYTF; cdr3_nt: TGTGCCAGCAGCTTCCCTACTAGACAGGGATCGAACTATGGCTACACCTTC
j_call: TRBJ1-1; v_call: TRBV7-8; d_call: TRBD1; clone_size: .; cdr3_aa: CASSLVSGGAMNTEAFF; cdr3_nt: TGTGCCAGCAGCTTAGTTTCAGGGGGTGCCATGAACACTGAAGCTTTCTTT
j_call: TRBJ2-6; v_call: TRBV4-3; d_call: TRBD1; clone_size: .; cdr3_aa: CASSQETGGAVNVLTF; cdr3_nt: TGCGCCAGCAGCCAAGAAACAGGGGGCGCGGTTAACGTCCTGACTTTC
j_call: TRBJ1-6; v_call: TRBV30; d_call: .; clone_size: .; cdr3_aa: CAWSDITLHF; cdr3_nt: TGTGCCTGGAGTGACATCACCCTCCACTTT
j_call: TRBJ1-1; v_call: TRBV18; d_call: TRBD1; clone_size: .; cdr3_aa: CASSPRGTGQNTEAFF; cdr3_nt: TGTGCCAGCTCACCAAGGGGGACAGGGCAAAACACTGAAGCTTTCTTT
j_call: TRBJ2-5; v_call: TRBV5-1; d_call: TRBD2; clone_size: .; cdr3_aa: CASSLVASGRETQYF; cdr3_nt: TGCGCCAGCAGCTTGGTGGCTAGCGGGCGAGAGACCCAGTACTTC
j_call: TRBJ1-2; v_call: TRBV12-3/TRBV12-4; d_call: .; clone_size: .; cdr3_aa: CASSPSHAGYTF; cdr3_nt: TGTGCCAGCAGTCCTTCACACGCTGGCTACACCTTC
j_call: TRBJ2-1; v_call: TRBV19; d_call: .; clone_size: once; cdr3_aa: CASSIGDFPSNEQFF; cdr3_nt: TGTGCCAGTAGTATCGGGGACTTCCCTAGCAATGAGCAGTTCTTC
j_call: TRBJ2-4; v_call: TRBV2; d_call: TRBD1; clone_size: .; cdr3_aa: CASSEQGVGIQYF; cdr3_nt: TGTGCCAGCAGTGAACAGGGGGTTGGCATTCAGTACTTC
j_call: TRBJ1-4; v_call: TRBV10-3; d_call: .; clone_size: .; cdr3_aa: CAISGSGGNEKLFF; cdr3_nt: TGTGCCATCAGTGGAAGTGGGGGGAATGAAAAACTGTTTTTT
j_call: TRBJ1-5; v_call: TRBV19; d_call: TRBD1; clone_size: .; cdr3_aa: CASSRDRGYNQPQHF; cdr3_nt: TGTGCCAGTAGTCGCGACAGGGGTTACAATCAGCCCCAGCATTTT
j_call: TRBJ1-5; v_call: TRBV19; d_call: TRBD1; clone_size: .; cdr3_aa: CASAGTGHQPQHF; cdr3_nt: TGTGCCAGCGCAGGGACAGGGCATCAGCCCCAGCATTTT
j_call: TRBJ2-5; v_call: TRBV19; d_call: .; clone_size: .; cdr3_aa: CASSISRRETQYF; cdr3_nt: TGTGCCAGTAGTATAAGCCGGAGGGAGACCCAGTACTTC
j_call: TRBJ2-5; v_call: TRBV3-1/TRBV3-2; d_call: TRBD2; clone_size: .; cdr3_aa: CASSLSGTYQETQYF; cdr3_nt: TGTGCCAGCAGCCTTAGCGGGACGTACCAAGAGACCCAGTACTTC
j_call: TRBJ2-6; v_call: TRBV28; d_call: .; clone_size: .; cdr3_aa: CAARPPGAGANVLTF; cdr3_nt: TGTGCCGCCAGGCCCCCAGGGGCTGGGGCCAACGTCCTGACTTTC
j_call: TRBJ1-2; v_call: TRBV27; d_call: .; clone_size: .; cdr3_aa: CASSRRDLLGRTYGYTF; cdr3_nt: TGTGCCAGCAGTAGGCGGGACCTGTTAGGGAGGACCTATGGCTACACCTTC
j_call: TRBJ1-5; v_call: TRBV6-2/TRBV6-3; d_call: TRBD1; clone_size: .; cdr3_aa: CASSPPQGGSQPQHF; cdr3_nt: TGTGCCAGCAGTCCGCCGCAGGGGGGAAGTCAGCCCCAGCATTTT
j_call: TRBJ2-5; v_call: TRBV19; d_call: .; clone_size: .; cdr3_aa: CASSVGAETQYF; cdr3_nt: TGTGCCAGTAGTGTCGGGGCAGAGACCCAGTACTTC
j_call: TRBJ2-7; v_call: TRBV6-2/TRBV6-3; d_call: .; clone_size: .; cdr3_aa: CASSYGTEEQYF; cdr3_nt: TGTGCCAGCAGTTATGGAACAGAGGAGCAGTACTTC
j_call: TRBJ2-1; v_call: TRBV9; d_call: TRBD2; clone_size: .; cdr3_aa: CASSAGGLAKRHEQFF; cdr3_nt: TGTGCCAGCAGCGCAGGCGGACTAGCAAAGAGGCATGAGCAGTTCTTC
j_call: TRBJ1-1; v_call: TRBV11-2; d_call: .; clone_size: few; cdr3_aa: CASSLDTSTSTEAFF; cdr3_nt: TGTGCCAGCAGCTTAGATACAAGTACGAGCACTGAAGCTTTCTTT
j_call: TRBJ1-1; v_call: TRBV28; d_call: .; clone_size: .; cdr3_aa: CASKTTGMGWPASNTEAFF; cdr3_nt: TGTGCCAGCAAGACCACAGGGATGGGATGGCCCGCGTCGAACACTGAAGCTTTCTTT
j_call: TRBJ2-2; v_call: TRBV18; d_call: .; clone_size: .; cdr3_aa: CASSRGTGELFF; cdr3_nt: TGTGCCAGCTCGCGCGGTACCGGGGAGCTGTTTTTT
j_call: TRBJ2-7; v_call: TRBV18; d_call: .; clone_size: .; cdr3_aa: CASSPGGGYEQYF; cdr3_nt: TGTGCCAGCTCACCGGGTGGGGGCTACGAGCAGTACTTC
j_call: TRBJ2-7; v_call: TRBV28; d_call: TRBD1; clone_size: .; cdr3_aa: CASRRTGGSYEQYF; cdr3_nt: TGTGCCAGCAGGAGGACAGGGGGCTCCTACGAGCAGTACTTC
j_call: TRBJ2-1; v_call: TRBV7-2; d_call: TRBD1; clone_size: .; cdr3_aa: CASLRQGLSYNEQFF; cdr3_nt: TGTGCCAGCCTCCGACAGGGGCTCTCCTACAATGAGCAGTTCTTC
j_call: TRBJ2-1; v_call: TRBV6-1; d_call: .; clone_size: .; cdr3_aa: CASSEIPFYNEQFF; cdr3_nt: TGTGCCAGCAGTGAAATTCCTTTCTACAATGAGCAGTTCTTC
j_call: TRBJ2-5; v_call: TRBV5-1; d_call: .; clone_size: .; cdr3_aa: CASSPFGEETQYF; cdr3_nt: TGCGCCAGCAGCCCGTTCGGGGAAGAGACCCAGTACTTC
j_call: TRBJ2-5; v_call: TRBV5-1; d_call: .; clone_size: .; cdr3_aa: CASSFNREQETQYF; cdr3_nt: TGCGCCAGCAGCTTTAACAGAGAACAAGAGACCCAGTACTTC
j_call: TRBJ2-2; v_call: TRBV9; d_call: .; clone_size: .; cdr3_aa: CASSVELTGELFF; cdr3_nt: TGTGCCAGCAGCGTAGAGTTGACTGGGGAGCTGTTTTTT
j_call: TRBJ2-3; v_call: TRBV7-9; d_call: TRBD2; clone_size: .; cdr3_aa: CASSRGQTSGYTDTQYF; cdr3_nt: TGTGCCAGCAGCCGCGGCCAAACTAGCGGTTACACAGATACGCAGTATTTT
j_call: TRBJ2-6; v_call: TRBV7-2; d_call: .; clone_size: .; cdr3_aa: CASSSSGAGANVLTF; cdr3_nt: TGTGCCAGCAGCTCCTCAGGGGCTGGGGCCAACGTCCTGACTTTC
j_call: TRBJ1-1; v_call: TRBV7-3; d_call: .; clone_size: .; cdr3_aa: CASSLIASRGTEAFF; cdr3_nt: TGTGCCAGCAGCTTAATTGCTAGCAGGGGAACTGAAGCTTTCTTT
j_call: TRBJ1-1; v_call: TRBV24-1; d_call: .; clone_size: .; cdr3_aa: CATSGQIRTGATEAFF; cdr3_nt: TGTGCCACCAGTGGACAGATCAGAACGGGTGCCACTGAAGCTTTCTTT
j_call: TRBJ1-1; v_call: TRBV28; d_call: .; clone_size: .; cdr3_aa: CASSRGTGYTEAFF; cdr3_nt: TGTGCCAGCAGCCGGGGTACAGGCTACACTGAAGCTTTCTTT